Below, one TCR beta chain is given with its context. Given a much more abundant clone one base away, this may be a read error. The data were taken from a study of molecular identifiers for immune sequencing clone quantification. One entry per CDR3 protein, called by TCRdb with MiXCR from the PCR reads. The sample consists of hundreds of thousands of distinct CDR3 sequences, 24% of them appearing once. Sorting defined naive CD8 T cells as CD8+CD4-CCR7+CD45RA+. The sample taken for sequencing was naive CD8+ T cells from blood, with Jurkat cell RNA spiked in. As for subset: FACS-sorted CD8+CD4-CCR7+CD45RA+ naive T cells. The sequence was collected from a human donor in good health. Some libraries in this study had Jurkat cell RNA spiked in.

The CDR3 reads CASSFYWGNTGELFF. The CDR3 coding sequence is TGTGCCAGCAGCTTCTACTGGGGAAACACCGGGGAGCTGTTTTTT. The chain has TRBV7-9 and TRBJ2-2; no definite D call. This CDR3 has 15 amino acids. Germline CDR1 SEHNR, CDR2 FQNEAQ (reference sequence). Trimming pared 3 bases from V and 2 bases from J, leaving 10 bases between.